This paragraph reports one T cell receptor (beta chain). The germline V gene encodes CDR1 SGHAT and CDR2 FQNNGV. The V gene end was trimmed by 2 bases and the J gene end by 7 bases; junction bases not matched to a gene: 6. The CDR3 spans 14 residues. This sample is part of a study of shared clonotypes between healthy human individuals. Using immunoSEQ multiplex PCR, the repertoire was profiled, and TCRdb retains in-frame clones only, with some absent. The sample carries approximately 740,000 clones, 74% recorded once. The material sequenced was memory CD4+ T cells sorted from blood. Subset reported: CD45RA-negative fraction. The chain joins TRBV11-2 to TRBJ1-2, with TRBD1 matching over 8 bases. This TCR derives from a woman aged 25 to 45 in good health. The CDR3 sequence: CASSLTSTGAGYTF. Here the CDR3 DNA reads TGTGCCAGCAGCTTAACGTCGACAGGGGCTGGCTACACCTTC.